This entry lists 11 T cell receptor beta chains sequenced from one sample in a study of OX40 agonist ivuxolimab in advanced cancers. Sequencing used immunoSEQ multiplex PCR; TCRdb keeps in-frame clones, though not all of them. Of 42,000 or so clones in the sample, 82% were seen once. The material was CD4+ or CD8+ T cells sorted from blood, obtained in a trial of the OX40 agonist ivuxolimab. Every receptor here comes from an adult with an advanced solid tumor such as melanoma, head and neck, liver or kidney cancer.

The CDR3 reads CASSFGQGVSGANVLTF. Here the CDR3 DNA reads TGTGCCAGCAGTTTCGGTCAGGGCGTTTCTGGGGCCAACGTCCTGACTTTC. V gene TRBV28 combines with J gene TRBJ2-6; the D gene is possibly TRBD1 (5 bases). The V end was cut by 3 bases, the J end by 1 base, with 13 bases between. Germline assignment: CDR1 MDHEN and CDR2 SYDVKM. This CDR3 is built from 17 residues.

The J gene is TRBJ1-1, the V gene TRBV25-1; D is undetermined. CDR1 and CDR2 (germline): MGHDK, SYGVNS. CDR3 length: 11 residues. V was cut by 3 bases and J by 6 bases, with 5 bases left in between. CDR3 DNA sequence: TGTGCCAGCAGTGACGGCCCTGAAGCTTTCTTT. This translates into CASSDGPEAFF.

The CDR3 here is CAWSVRAGSGYTF. CDR3 in DNA: TGTGCCTGGAGTGTACGGGCCGGCTCTGGCTACACCTTC. The genes are TRBV30 and TRBJ1-2; D not certain. The germline CDR1 and CDR2 sequences are GTSNPN and SVGIG (reference sequence). V was cut by 0 bases and J by 7 bases, with 12 bases left in between. CDR3 length: 13 residues.

This clone was seen once. The gene calls are TRBV29-1 and TRBJ1-1; 7 positions match TRBD1. The CDR3 is made up of 15 amino acids. CDR1 SQVTM and CDR2 ANQGSEA come from the germline V gene. V trimming: 4 bases; J trimming: 5 bases; junction bases outside the gene matches: 13. In nucleotides, the CDR3 is TGCAGCGTTGTCCCGATCGACAGGGTCGAGACTGAAGCTTTCTTT. The encoded protein is CSVVPIDRVETEAFF.

The chain links TRBV25-1 to TRBJ1-5; D is possibly TRBD1 (5 bases). Trimming removed 7 bases from V and 2 bases from J, with 21 bases in between. The CDR3 contains 17 residues. The germline V gene has CDR1 MGHDK and CDR2 SYGVNS. This chain's CDR3 is CASTKNGGWGGNQPQHF. CDR3 nucleotide sequence: TGTGCCAGCACTAAAAATGGTGGGTGGGGGGGCAATCAGCCCCAGCATTTT.

This clone is a singleton in its sample. This chain connects TRBV5-1 to TRBJ2-5; D is perhaps TRBD2 (5 bases). The CDR3 totals 15 residues. Trimming removed 4 bases at V and 5 bases at J, with 18 bases between. CDR1 SGHRS and CDR2 YFSETQ come from the germline V gene. This CDR3 is CASSRIGVASETQYF. In nucleotides, the CDR3 is TGCGCCAGCAGCCGGATCGGGGTAGCGTCTGAGACCCAGTACTTC.

V usage is TRBV29-1 and J usage is TRBJ1-4; a possible D gene is TRBD1 (6 bases). The CDR3 spans 13 residues. V shed 7 bases and J shed 10 bases, with 19 bases lying between them. Germline V CDR1 and CDR2: SQVTM, ANQGSEA. CDR3 coding DNA: TGCAGCGGCTTAGGGGGGGCGGTCGGAAAACTGTTTTTT. Protein: CSGLGGAVGKLFF. The full variable domain, rest sourced from reference TRBV29-1 and TRBJ1-4, is SAVISQKPSRDICQRGTSLTIQCQVDSQVTMMFWYRQQPGQSLTLIATANQGSEATYESGFVIDKFPISRPNLTFSTLTVSNMSPEDSSIYLCSGLGGAVGKLFFGSGTQLSVL.

The chain links TRBV18 to TRBJ2-2; D gene ambiguous. The CDR3 covers 17 residues. Trimming took 0 bases from V and 0 from J, leaving 11 bases between them. Germline CDR1 reads KGHSH; CDR2 reads LQKENI. The CDR3 DNA follows: TGTGCCAGCTCACCACCCCGCGCCGGCTCGAACACCGGGGAGCTGTTTTTT. Its translation: CASSPPRAGSNTGELFF.

The genes are TRBV11-3 and TRBJ2-7; D gene ambiguous. CDR3 length: 13 amino acids. The germline gives CDR1 SGHNT, CDR2 YENEEA. The ends were cut back, 1 base at V and 0 bases at J, with 4 bases in the middle. CDR3 coding DNA: TGTGCCAGCAGCTTAGCGTACTCCTACGAGCAGTACTTC. Its protein is CASSLAYSYEQYF.

This clone was counted between two and nine times. The chain combines TRBV19 with TRBJ1-5; 12 positions match TRBD1. Germline lookup yields CDR1 LNHDA and CDR2 SQIVND (reference sequence). The CDR3 totals 17 residues. Trimming cost V 8 bases and J 3 bases; bases outside gene matches: 11. This CDR3 reads CASPIPGQGANNQPQHF. The CDR3 DNA follows: TGTGCCAGTCCGATTCCGGGACAGGGGGCCAACAATCAGCCCCAGCATTTT. Looking up the rest from reference TRBV19 and TRBJ1-5 gives the full variable domain: DGGITQSPKYLFRKEGQNVTLSCEQNLNHDAMYWYRQDPGQGLRLIYYSQIVNDFQKGDIAEGYSVSREKKESFPLTVTSAQKNPTAFYLCASPIPGQGANNQPQHFGDGTRLSIL.

The chain employs TRBV7-9 and TRBJ2-2; the D gene is possibly TRBD1 (5 bases). Germline V gene lookup returns CDR1 SEHNR and CDR2 FQNEAQ (reference sequence). The CDR3 totals 16 residues. Between the trimmed V and J ends, which lost 1 base and 4 bases, there was a span of 13 bases. The CDR3 nucleotides read TGTGCCAGCAGCTTAGTAATCCAGGGATCCACCGGGGAGCTGTTTTTT. It codes for CASSLVIQGSTGELFF.